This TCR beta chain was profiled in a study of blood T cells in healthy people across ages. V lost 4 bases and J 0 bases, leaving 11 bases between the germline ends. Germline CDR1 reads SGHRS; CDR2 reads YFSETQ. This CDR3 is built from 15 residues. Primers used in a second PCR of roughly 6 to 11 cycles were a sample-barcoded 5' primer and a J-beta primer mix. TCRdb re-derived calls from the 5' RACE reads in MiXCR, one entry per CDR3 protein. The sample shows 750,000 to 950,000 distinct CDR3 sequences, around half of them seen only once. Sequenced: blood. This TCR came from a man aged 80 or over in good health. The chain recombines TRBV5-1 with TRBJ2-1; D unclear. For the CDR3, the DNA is TGCGCCAGCAGCGTCCAACAGAACTCCTACAATGAGCAGTTCTTC. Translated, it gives CASSVQQNSYNEQFF.